This TCR beta chain was sequenced in a study of blood T cell repertoires in COVID-19 (dated by TCRdb to the early 2020s). For the wider study: The collaborator samples originated in the United States, Italy and Spain and spanned the acute and convalescent phases of COVID-19. The prospective study material was composed of cDNA or gDNA derived from T cells, B-cell-depleted T cells, or PBMCs. The dataset comprised deeply sampled blood TCRbeta repertoires from subjects exposed to, actively infected with, or recovered from COVID-19. The repertoires were released in a freely available public database meant as a resource for research on the immune response to SARS-CoV-2. Samples were obtained from the ongoing ImmuneRACE study (first 160 participants) and from about 1,300 subjects provided by 6 global collaborators. Sample metadata almost always included a de-identified subject ID, COVID-19 status, age in years and sex. Where HLA class I and class II types were available, the types were taken from metadata supplied by the sample provider, not from assay-based typing.

Participants in the prospective study were enrolled through a virtual design, were aged roughly 18 to 90 years, and lived in approximately 25 United States geographic areas. To assign participants to cohorts, the prospective study relied on clinical history that participants themselves reported in a screening survey and a study questionnaire. ImmuneRACE Cohort 3 recovered participants were defined by two consecutive negative NP/OP PCR tests, healthcare professional clearance, or symptom resolution. In the prospective study, mobile phlebotomists collected whole blood, serum and a nasopharyngeal or oropharyngeal swab from each participant. Over an approximately 2-month period, participants in the prospective study had the option of providing additional blood draws and questionnaires. Prospective study blood samples were shipped either frozen or at room temperature before DNA extraction. TCRbeta CDR3 regions were amplified from genomic DNA using the immunoSEQ Assay, a bias-controlled multiplex PCR. Per the source publication's procedure: Nucleated cell counts per sample were estimated from amplification of reference gene primers within the assay. To quantify the absolute abundance of each unique TCRbeta CDR3 rearrangement, sequence reads were collapsed and filtered. Productive Simpson clonality was computed per sample as the square root of Simpson's diversity index over productive rearrangements. In TCRdb, the immuneACCESS table is reduced to in-frame sequences with V and J assigned. These tables do not hold every clone; where another copy was compared, an unresolved V gene accounts for under half, and the others remain unexplained. The DNA gave D and trimming, while V, J and clone size come from that table. This sample lists fewer than 500,000 clones; approximately 87% were detected once. The ten largest clonotypes hold 1% to 1.5% of the sample.

The germline V gene sets CDR1 to MNHNS and CDR2 to SASEGT. The CDR3 goes from the cysteine to the phenylalanine over 12 residues. Only the CDR3 region is kept as DNA, spanning 36 bases read in frame from base 1. As for this clone: Its antigen has not been determined. A read error may produce the germline difference seen at one junction end.

Study-level results and caveats: How much clinical and demographic metadata was included differed by source and by participant, and the metadata was provided uncurated.

The chain was built from TRBV6-1 and TRBJ1-2, with the D segment identity uncertain. Sample: PBMCs or T cells enriched from blood (not recorded which). The TCR originated in a man aged 30 to 39 who had recovered from COVID-19. The DNA is as follows: TGTGCCAGCAGGGAAGACCGGAGTCGCTACACCTTC. Its protein product is CASREDRSRYTF.